The 9 T cell receptor beta chains below were found in one sample sequenced in a study of blood T cell repertoires in COVID-19. The repertoire was sequenced with immunoSEQ multiplex PCR; TCRdb's copy has only in-frame clones and lacks some. This sample has approximately 44,000 clones, with 60% to 80% found just once. The sequenced sample consisted of peripheral blood. These receptors all come from a woman older than 75 with acute or convalescent COVID-19.

The rearrangement links TRBV6-5 to TRBJ1-1; possible D gene TRBD1, 5 bases. The CDR3 loop spans 14 amino acids. Germline-derived CDR1 and CDR2 are MNHEY and SVGAGI. The ends were cut back, 0 bases at V and 4 bases at J, with 9 bases in the middle. Here the CDR3 reads CASSYSRGGTEAFF. Here the CDR3 DNA reads TGTGCCAGCAGTTACTCGCGGGGGGGCACTGAAGCTTTCTTT.

This chain links TRBV2 with TRBJ1-1; D might be TRBD1 (6 bases). This CDR3 region has 13 residues. V lost 5 bases, J lost 4 bases, and 11 bases lay in between. CDR1 SNHLY and CDR2 FYNNEI come from the germline V gene. CDR3 protein: CASSSTGSTEAFF. In DNA, the CDR3 is TGTGCCAGCAGTTCAACAGGGTCCACTGAAGCTTTCTTT. The full variable domain, rest sourced from reference TRBV2 and TRBJ1-1, is EPEVTQTPSHQVTQMGQEVILRCVPISNHLYFYWYRQILGQKVEFLVSFYNNEISEKSEIFDDQFSVERPDGSNFTLKIRSTKLEDSAMYFCASSSTGSTEAFFGQGTRLTVV.

The chain carries TRBV5-1 and TRBJ2-3; D is uncertain. Trimming stripped 0 bases from V and 2 bases from J, with 10 bases between. The CDR3 has 15 amino acids. CDR1 and CDR2 (germline): SGHRS, YFSETQ. The CDR3 is CASSLVLRYTDTQYF. The CDR3 nucleotides read TGCGCCAGCAGCTTGGTCTTGCGCTACACAGATACGCAGTATTTT.

This sequence joins TRBV7-6 and TRBJ2-1, with TRBD2 matching 10 bases. This CDR3 region has 15 residues. The germline gives CDR1 SGHVS, CDR2 FNYEAQ. Trimming took 6 bases from V and 8 from J; bases not matched to a gene: 10. The CDR3, as DNA: TGTGCCAGCAGACGTCTAGCGGGAGATGGCTATGAGCAGTTCTTC. As protein: CASRRLAGDGYEQFF.

Notes on this clone: Sequence at one end of the junction differs from germline and may be a read error. The chain carries TRBV5-4 and TRBJ1-2, with D perhaps matching TRBD1 (6 bases). The CDR3 runs 13 residues. The germline CDR1 and CDR2 sequences are SGHNT and YYREEE (reference sequence). Here the CDR3 reads CASTLGGRYGYTF. In DNA form, the CDR3 reads TGTGCCAGCACCTTGGGGGGCCGCTATGGCTACACCTTC.

The chain carries TRBV10-3 and TRBJ1-1, with 8 bases matching TRBD1. V shed 2 bases and J 3 bases; nucleotides not matched to a gene: 5. Germline CDR1 is ENHRY and CDR2 is SYGVKD. This CDR3 is 15 amino acids long. The CDR3 bases are TGTGCCATCAGTGAGAACAGGGGGTCGGACACTGAAGCTTTCTTT. It is translated as CAISENRGSDTEAFF.

The chain combines TRBV14 with TRBJ1-3; TRBD1 agrees at 7 bases. Germline-derived CDR1 and CDR2 are SGHDN and FVKESK. The CDR3 is 15 amino acids. V shed 2 bases, J shed 3 bases, and the junction held 4 bases outside the gene matches. The CDR3 reads CASSQIRQGGNTIYF. The DNA for the CDR3 is TGTGCCAGCAGCCAAATCCGACAGGGTGGAAACACCATATATTTT.

The chain is built from TRBV2 and TRBJ1-2, with TRBD1 as a possible D gene (6 bases). V was shortened by 4 bases and J by 8 bases, with 11 bases between the two germline ends. Germline values: CDR1 SNHLY, CDR2 FYNNEI. The CDR3 contains 12 residues. This CDR3 is CASSAGVEGYTF. The CDR3 nucleotides are TGTGCCAGCAGTGCAGGGGTCGAAGGCTACACCTTC.

This clone has only a few counts. The chain has TRBV30 and TRBJ2-7; the match to TRBD1 covers 9 bases. V shed 5 bases and J 2 bases; nucleotides not matched to a gene: 4. The length of the CDR3 is 13 residues. Germline V CDR1 and CDR2: GTSNPN, SVGIG (reference sequence). CDR3 residues: CAWDGQGTYEQYF. CDR3 bases: TGTGCCTGGGATGGACAGGGGACCTACGAGCAGTACTTC.